This record covers a single TCR beta chain. This sample stems from a study of PD-1 blockade in classical Hodgkin lymphoma. Noted time point: cycle 4 day 1 (C4D1), after five to seven weeks of nivolumab. Relapses following autologous stem cell transplantation were seen in all patients, with brentuximab vedotin exposure varying. Some clones are missing from TCRdb's copy, which holds only in-frame ones; the method was immunoSEQ multiplex PCR. The table includes some 86,000 clones, over 75% detected once. The receptor's source is a human donor with classical Hodgkin lymphoma. The sample consisted of peripheral blood mononuclear cells (PBMCs), taken before the fourth cycle of nivolumab.

In DNA form, the CDR3 reads TGCGCCAGCAGACCCTGGGGCTTAAATAGGAGCAATCAGCCCCAGCATTTT. This gives the protein CASRPWGLNRSNQPQHF. V usage is TRBV23-1 and J usage is TRBJ1-5; possible D gene TRBD1, 5 bases. TRBV23-1 is identified as an open reading frame with a role that is uncertain. The V gene lost 6 bases and the J gene lost 1 base, with 19 bases spanning the gap. The CDR3 is made up of 17 amino acids.